The 10 T cell receptor beta chains below all came from one sample that was sequenced in a study of blood T cell repertoires in COVID-19. Method: immunoSEQ multiplex PCR; TCRdb's copy keeps in-frame clones and lacks some. The sample has more than 85,000 clones, around nine tenths seen once. Sequences were obtained from peripheral blood. The origin of the receptors is an elderly woman with acute or convalescent COVID-19.

The gene calls are TRBV2 and TRBJ1-4; D not resolved. Trimming took 4 bases from V and 0 from J, leaving 9 bases between them. In germline, CDR1 is SNHLY, CDR2 FYNNEI. This CDR3 region has 15 residues. The DNA of the CDR3 is TGTGCCAGCAGTGTGGAGCAAGCAACTAATGAAAAACTGTTTTTT. This encodes CASSVEQATNEKLFF.

This clone was counted once. The CDR3 here is CASSMRSTGTGELFF. The CDR3 region has the DNA TGTGCCAGTAGTATGAGGTCTACGGGGACCGGGGAGCTGTTTTTT. The rearrangement joins TRBV19 to TRBJ2-2; a possible D gene is TRBD2 (5 bases). The germline V gene encodes CDR1 LNHDA and CDR2 SQIVND (reference sequence). Trimming left V 3 bases short and J 5 bases short, with 13 bases between. CDR3 length: 15 amino acids.

This clone was seen a few times. This chain links TRBV7-3 with TRBJ2-2, with 13 bases that match TRBD2. The CDR3 has 16 amino acids. Losses at the gene ends were 5 bases for V and 4 bases for J; bases not matched to a gene: 4. Germline V gene data show CDR1 as SGHTA and CDR2 as FQGTGA. The CDR3: CASSLGLAGATGELFF. As DNA, the CDR3 is TGTGCCAGCAGCCTTGGACTAGCGGGAGCCACCGGGGAGCTGTTTTTT.

V and J are TRBV19 and TRBJ2-1; D is ambiguous. V shed 2 bases and J shed 0 bases, with 8 bases lying between them. The CDR3 has 15 residues. The germline gives CDR1 LNHDA, CDR2 SQIVND (reference sequence). The CDR3 sequence is CASSITVSSYNEQFF. In DNA form, the CDR3 reads TGTGCCAGTAGTATAACGGTTAGCTCCTACAATGAGCAGTTCTTC.

This rearrangement joins TRBV4-1 to TRBJ1-3; 10 nucleotides line up with TRBD1. There are 16 residues in the CDR3. Germline V CDR1 and CDR2: MGHRA, YSYEKL. Trimming removed 1 base from V and 4 bases from J; junction bases left unmatched: 4. Written as DNA, the CDR3 is TGCGCCAGCAGCCAAGTCTGGACAGGGGGAGGAAACACCATATATTTT. It is translated as CASSQVWTGGGNTIYF.

The count of this clone is one. This rearrangement joins TRBV7-9 to TRBJ1-3; D not resolved. Trimming removed 1 base from V and 15 bases from J, with 13 bases in between. Germline loops: CDR1 SEHNR, CDR2 FQNEAQ (reference sequence). The CDR3 consists of 12 residues. The DNA for the CDR3 is TGTGCCAGCAGCTTAGATTTAGCAGCTAGATATTTT. Its translation: CASSLDLAARYF. Using reference TRBV7-9 and TRBJ1-3 for the parts outside the CDR3, the full variable domain is DTGVSQNPRHKITKRGQNVTFRCDPISEHNRLYWYRQTLGQGPEFLTYFQNEAQLEKSRLLSDRFSAERPKGSFSTLEIQRTEQGDSAMYLCASSLDLAARYFGEGSWLTVV.

V and J are TRBV5-1 and TRBJ2-1, with D perhaps matching TRBD1 (5 bases). V was trimmed by 2 bases and J by 9 bases, leaving 12 bases between them. Germline lookup yields CDR1 SGHRS and CDR2 YFSETQ. The CDR3 is made up of 13 amino acids. The CDR3, as DNA: TGCGCCAGCAGCTTTACTCAGGGTCCTGAGCAGTTCTTC. Protein product: CASSFTQGPEQFF.

This clone was observed once. V is TRBV18 and J is TRBJ2-1; D is unresolved. The CDR3 is 13 residues long. V gave up 4 bases and J gave up 4 bases, with 8 bases separating them. CDR1 is KGHSH, CDR2 LQKENI, per germline. The CDR3 DNA reads TGTGCCAGCTCACAGACATCATACAATGAGCAGTTCTTC. Protein sequence: CASSQTSYNEQFF.

This chain joins TRBV3-1 (or the pseudogene TRBV3-2) and TRBJ2-2; 10 nucleotides align to TRBD1. This CDR3 has 17 amino acids. Germline trimming cut 4 bases from V and 4 bases from J; bases unmatched to any gene: 9. The germline CDR1 and CDR2 sequences are LGHDT and YNNKEL (reference sequence). The CDR3 DNA follows: TGTGCCAGCAGCCCTAAGCCGGGACAGGGGCCCACCGGGGAGCTGTTTTTT. Translating it yields CASSPKPGQGPTGELFF.

V and J are TRBV27 and TRBJ2-1; 9 bases match TRBD1. The trim removed 6 bases at V and 0 bases at J, leaving 6 bases unmatched. Germline CDR1 is MNHEY and CDR2 is SMNVEV (reference sequence). CDR3 length equals 16 residues. The CDR3, as DNA: TGTGCCAGCAGAATTGGACAGGGGAGCTCCTACAATGAGCAGTTCTTC. This sequence encodes CASRIGQGSSYNEQFF.